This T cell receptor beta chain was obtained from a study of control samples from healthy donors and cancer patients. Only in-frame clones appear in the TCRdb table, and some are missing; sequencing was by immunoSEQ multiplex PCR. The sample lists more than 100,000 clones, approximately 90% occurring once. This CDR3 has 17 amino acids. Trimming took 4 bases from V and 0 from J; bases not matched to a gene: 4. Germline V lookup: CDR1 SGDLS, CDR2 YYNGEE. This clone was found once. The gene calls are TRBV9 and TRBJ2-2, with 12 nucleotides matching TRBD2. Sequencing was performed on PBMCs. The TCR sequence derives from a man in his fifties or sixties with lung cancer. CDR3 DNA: TGTGCCAGCAGCCGACTAGCGGGGGCCACGAACACCGGGGAGCTGTTTTTT. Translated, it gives CASSRLAGATNTGELFF. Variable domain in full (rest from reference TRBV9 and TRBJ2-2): DSGVTQTPKHLITATGQRVTLRCSPRSGDLSVYWYQQSLDQGLQFLIQYYNGEERAKGNILERFSAQQFPDLHSELNLSSLELGDSALYFCASSRLAGATNTGELFFGEGSRLTVL.